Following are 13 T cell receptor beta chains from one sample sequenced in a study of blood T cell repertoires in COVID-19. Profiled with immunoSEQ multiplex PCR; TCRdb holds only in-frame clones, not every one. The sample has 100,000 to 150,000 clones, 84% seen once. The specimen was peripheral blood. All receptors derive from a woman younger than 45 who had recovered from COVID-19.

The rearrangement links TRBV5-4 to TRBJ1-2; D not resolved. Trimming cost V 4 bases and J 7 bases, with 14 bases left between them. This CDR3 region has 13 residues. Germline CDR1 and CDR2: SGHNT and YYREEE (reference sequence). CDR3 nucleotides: TGTGCCAGCAGCGCGGGCTTGGAGGTTGGCTACACCTTC. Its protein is CASSAGLEVGYTF.

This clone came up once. The DNA of the CDR3 is TGTGCCAGCAGGAGACAGGGAACACTATTACGGGGCTACACCTTC. Encoded protein: CASRRQGTLLRGYTF. J is TRBJ1-2 and V is TRBV6-5; TRBD1 matches at 7 bases. The CDR3 contains 15 residues. Germline V lookup: CDR1 MNHEY, CDR2 SVGAGI. J lost 8 bases, V lost 6 bases, and 15 bases had no gene match.

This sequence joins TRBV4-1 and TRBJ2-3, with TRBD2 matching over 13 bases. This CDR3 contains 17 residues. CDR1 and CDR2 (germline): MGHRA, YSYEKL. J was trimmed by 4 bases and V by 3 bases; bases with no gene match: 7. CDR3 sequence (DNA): TGCGCCAGCAGCCAGCCACCGGGACTAGCGGGATCAGATACGCAGTATTTT. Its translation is CASSQPPGLAGSDTQYF.

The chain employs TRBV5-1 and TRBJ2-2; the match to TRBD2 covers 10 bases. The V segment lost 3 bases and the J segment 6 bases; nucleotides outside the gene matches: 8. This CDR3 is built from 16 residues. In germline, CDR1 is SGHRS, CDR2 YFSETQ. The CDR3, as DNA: TGCGCCAGCAGCTATCAGCGGGAGGGCCGAGCCGGGGAGCTGTTTTTT. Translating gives CASSYQREGRAGELFF.

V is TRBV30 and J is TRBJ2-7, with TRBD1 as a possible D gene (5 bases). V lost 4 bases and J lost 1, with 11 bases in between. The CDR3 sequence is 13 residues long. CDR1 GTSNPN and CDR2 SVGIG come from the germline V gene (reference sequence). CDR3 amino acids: CAWKGADSYEQYF. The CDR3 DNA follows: TGTGCCTGGAAAGGGGCCGATTCCTACGAGCAGTACTTC.

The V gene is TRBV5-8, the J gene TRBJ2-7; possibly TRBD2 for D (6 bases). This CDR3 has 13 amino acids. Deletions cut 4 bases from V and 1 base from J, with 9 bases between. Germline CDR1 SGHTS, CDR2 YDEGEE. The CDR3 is CASSVGGSYEQYF. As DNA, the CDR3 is TGTGCCAGCAGCGTCGGAGGGTCCTACGAGCAGTACTTC.

DNA of the CDR3: TGTGCCAGCAGCCCAGGTCAGGCAGATAATTCACCCCTCCACTTT. Its protein is CASSPGQADNSPLHF. The V call is TRBV7-9, the J call TRBJ1-6; D is undetermined. This CDR3 comprises 15 residues. V gave up 5 bases and J gave up 5 bases, with 13 bases separating them. Germline V gene lookup returns CDR1 SEHNR and CDR2 FQNEAQ (reference sequence).

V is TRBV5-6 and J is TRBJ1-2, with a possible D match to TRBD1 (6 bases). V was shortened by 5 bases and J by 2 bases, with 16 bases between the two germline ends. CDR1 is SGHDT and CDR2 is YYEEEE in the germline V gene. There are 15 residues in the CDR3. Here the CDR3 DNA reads TGTGCCAGCAGTCAAGATACAGGGATCAACTATGGCTACACCTTC. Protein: CASSQDTGINYGYTF.

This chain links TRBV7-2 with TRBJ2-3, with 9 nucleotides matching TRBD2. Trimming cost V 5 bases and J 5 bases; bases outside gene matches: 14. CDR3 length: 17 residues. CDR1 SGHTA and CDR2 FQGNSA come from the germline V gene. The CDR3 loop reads CASSLSGSGGPKDTQYF. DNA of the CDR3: TGTGCCAGCAGCCTCTCGGGGAGCGGGGGGCCTAAAGATACGCAGTATTTT.

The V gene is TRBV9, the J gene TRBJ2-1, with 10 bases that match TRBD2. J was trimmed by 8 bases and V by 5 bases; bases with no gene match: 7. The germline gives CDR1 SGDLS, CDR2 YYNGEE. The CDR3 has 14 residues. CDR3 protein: CASSSTGTSDEQFF. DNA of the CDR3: TGTGCCAGCAGTTCCACCGGGACTAGCGATGAGCAGTTCTTC.

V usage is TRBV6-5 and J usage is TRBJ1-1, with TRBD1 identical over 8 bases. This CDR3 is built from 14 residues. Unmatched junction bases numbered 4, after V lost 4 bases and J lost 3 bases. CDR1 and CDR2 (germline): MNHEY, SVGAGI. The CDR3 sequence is CASSSTGAYTEAFF. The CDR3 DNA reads TGTGCCAGCAGTTCGACAGGGGCCTACACTGAAGCTTTCTTT.

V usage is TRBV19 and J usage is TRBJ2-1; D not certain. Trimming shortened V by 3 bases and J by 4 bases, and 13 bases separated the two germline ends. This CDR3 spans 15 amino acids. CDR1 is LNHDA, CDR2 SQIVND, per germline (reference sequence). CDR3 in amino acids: CASSIQNGDYNEQFF. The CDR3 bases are TGTGCCAGTAGTATTCAGAATGGAGATTACAATGAGCAGTTCTTC.

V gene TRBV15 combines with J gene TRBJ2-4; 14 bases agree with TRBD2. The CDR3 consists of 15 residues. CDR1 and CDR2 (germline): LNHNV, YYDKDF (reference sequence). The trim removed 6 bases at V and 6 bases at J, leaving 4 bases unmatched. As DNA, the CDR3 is TGTGCCACCAGGGGACTAGCGGGAGAAAGAAACATTCAGTACTTC. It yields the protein CATRGLAGERNIQYF.